This T cell receptor beta chain was sequenced in a study of PD-1 blockade in classical Hodgkin lymphoma. Findings and limits, study-wide: Later analyses included only patients treated at least 1 year post-ASCT. Reports indicated that newly diagnosed patients had lower baseline TCR diversity than healthy donors did.

Turning to this clone: The antigen is unknown.

From germline, CDR1 is MNHEY and CDR2 SMNVEV (reference sequence). The CDR3 is 15 residues long. The V end lost 5 bases, the J end lost 4 bases, and 17 bases lay between the germline ends. Time point meaning: cycle 4 day 1 (C4D1), after 6 weeks of nivolumab. In every patient, relapse followed autologous stem cell transplantation, while exposure to brentuximab vedotin differed. Some clones are missing from TCRdb's copy, which holds only in-frame ones; the method was immunoSEQ multiplex PCR. Of fewer than 9,000 clones in the sample, approximately 78% were seen once. V gene TRBV27 combines with J gene TRBJ1-1; the D gene is possibly TRBD1 (5 bases). This sequence originates from a human donor with classical Hodgkin lymphoma. The sample was peripheral blood mononuclear cells (PBMCs), taken before the fourth cycle of nivolumab. In DNA, the CDR3 is TGTGCCAGCAGTCCCTGGGGAGGAGGGACCACTGAAGCTTTCTTT. Protein product: CASSPWGGGTTEAFF.